This T cell receptor beta chain was recovered during a study of T-cell reconstitution after alpha-beta-depleted transplantation in children. A TCRbeta library incorporating unique molecular identifiers was prepared. TCRdb re-called the PCR reads through MiXCR, storing one row per CDR3 protein. Counted here are about 250,000 distinct CDR3 sequences, 20% to 30% occurring once; the ten biggest clones make up 4.5% to 5.5%. The receptor comes from a female patient under 10 years old who had a stem cell transplant for congenital amegakaryocytic thrombocytopenia, so the T cells may come from the graft donor. Specimen: PBMCs, mostly from graft donor cells, collected 360 days after TCRalphabeta/CD19-depleted stem cell transplant.

The CDR3 loop reads CASSLVGAYPEQYF. CDR3 sequence (DNA): TGTGCCAGCAGTTTAGTCGGCGCCTACCCCGAGCAGTACTTC. The chain employs TRBV12-3 or TRBV12-4 and TRBJ2-7; D is ambiguous. This CDR3 spans 14 amino acids. Trimming shortened V by 1 base and J by 6 bases, and 13 bases separated the two germline ends.